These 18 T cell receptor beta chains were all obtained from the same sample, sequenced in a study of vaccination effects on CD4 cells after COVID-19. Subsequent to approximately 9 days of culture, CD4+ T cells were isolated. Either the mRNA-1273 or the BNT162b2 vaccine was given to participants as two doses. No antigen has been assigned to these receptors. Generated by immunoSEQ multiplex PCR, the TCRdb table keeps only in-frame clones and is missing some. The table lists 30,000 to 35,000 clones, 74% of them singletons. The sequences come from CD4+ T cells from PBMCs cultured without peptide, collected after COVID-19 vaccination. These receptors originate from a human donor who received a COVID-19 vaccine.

Here the CDR3 DNA reads TGTGCCACCCACCCCCCCGGACAGGTCTACGAGCAGTACTTC. Translating it yields CATHPPGQVYEQYF. The chain joins TRBV27 to TRBJ2-7; 7 positions agree with TRBD1. V dropped 10 bases and J dropped 3; count of bases not matched to a gene: 12. In germline, CDR1 is MNHEY, CDR2 SMNVEV (reference sequence). The CDR3 is 14 amino acids.

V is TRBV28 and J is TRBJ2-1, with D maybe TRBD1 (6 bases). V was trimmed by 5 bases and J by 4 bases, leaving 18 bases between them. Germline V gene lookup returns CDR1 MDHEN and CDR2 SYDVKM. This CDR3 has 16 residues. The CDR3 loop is CASSPQGGRVYNEQFF. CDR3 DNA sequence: TGTGCCAGCAGTCCCCAAGGGGGACGGGTATACAATGAGCAGTTCTTC.

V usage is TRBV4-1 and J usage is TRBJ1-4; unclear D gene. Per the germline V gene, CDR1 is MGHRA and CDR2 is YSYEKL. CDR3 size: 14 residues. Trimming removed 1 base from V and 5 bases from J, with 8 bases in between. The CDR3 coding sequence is TGCGCCAGCAGCCAAGGGGTGGCGAATGAAAAACTGTTTTTT. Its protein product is CASSQGVANEKLFF.

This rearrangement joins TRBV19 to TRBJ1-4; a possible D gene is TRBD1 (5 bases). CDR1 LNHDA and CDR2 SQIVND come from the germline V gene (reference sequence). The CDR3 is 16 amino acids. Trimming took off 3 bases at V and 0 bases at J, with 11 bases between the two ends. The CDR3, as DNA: TGTGCCAGTAGTATCCGGGGGATCCCAACTAATGAAAAACTGTTTTTT. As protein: CASSIRGIPTNEKLFF.

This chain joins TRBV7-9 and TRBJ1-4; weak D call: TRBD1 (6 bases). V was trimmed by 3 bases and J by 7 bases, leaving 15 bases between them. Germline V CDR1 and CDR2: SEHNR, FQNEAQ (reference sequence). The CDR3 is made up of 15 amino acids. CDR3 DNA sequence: TGTGCCAGCAGCTTGAAGAGGGGGTACAGTGAAAAACTGTTTTTT. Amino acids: CASSLKRGYSEKLFF.

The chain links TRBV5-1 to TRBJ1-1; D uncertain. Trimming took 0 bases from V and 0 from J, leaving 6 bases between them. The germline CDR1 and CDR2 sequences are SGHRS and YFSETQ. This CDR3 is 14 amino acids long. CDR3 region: CASSLAVMNTEAFF. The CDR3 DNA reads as TGCGCCAGCAGCTTGGCAGTTATGAACACTGAAGCTTTCTTT.

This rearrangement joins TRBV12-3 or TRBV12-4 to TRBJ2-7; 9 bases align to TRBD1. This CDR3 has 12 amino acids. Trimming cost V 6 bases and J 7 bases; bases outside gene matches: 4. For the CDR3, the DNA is TGTGCCAGCAGGCAGGGACAGGGTGAGCAGTACTTC. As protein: CASRQGQGEQYF.

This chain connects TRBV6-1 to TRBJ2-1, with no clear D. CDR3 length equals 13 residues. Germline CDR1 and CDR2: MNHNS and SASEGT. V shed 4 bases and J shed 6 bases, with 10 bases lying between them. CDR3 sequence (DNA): TGTGCCAGCAGTGGAGCTCGGTTCAATGAGCAGTTCTTC. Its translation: CASSGARFNEQFF.

CDR3 sequence (DNA): TGTGCCAGCAGCTTAGAAACGGGGGGAGGCGGCTACAATGAGCAGTTCTTC. Its translation is CASSLETGGGGYNEQFF. The J gene is TRBJ2-1, the V gene TRBV11-2; 7 bases fit TRBD2. This CDR3 is built from 17 residues. V gave up 0 bases and J gave up 3 bases; unmatched junction bases: 8. From germline, CDR1 is SGHAT and CDR2 FQNNGV. Full variable domain (rest looked up from reference TRBV11-2 and TRBJ2-1): EAGVAQSPRYKIIEKRQSVAFWCNPISGHATLYWYQQILGQGPKLLIQFQNNGVVDDSQLPKDRFSAERLKGVDSTLKIQPAKLEDSAVYLCASSLETGGGGYNEQFFGPGTRLTVL.

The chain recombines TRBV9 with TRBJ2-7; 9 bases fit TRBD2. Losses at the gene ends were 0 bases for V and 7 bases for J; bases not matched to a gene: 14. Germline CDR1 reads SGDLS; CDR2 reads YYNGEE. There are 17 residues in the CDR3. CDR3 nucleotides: TGTGCCAGCAGCGTAGGGGGTAGCGGGAGAATTACGGGGGAGCAGTACTTC. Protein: CASSVGGSGRITGEQYF.

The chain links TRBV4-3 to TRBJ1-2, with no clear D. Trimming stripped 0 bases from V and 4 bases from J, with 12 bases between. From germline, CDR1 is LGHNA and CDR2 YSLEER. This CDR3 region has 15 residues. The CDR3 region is CASSQDARKIYGYTF. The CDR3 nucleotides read TGCGCCAGCAGCCAAGATGCCAGAAAGATCTATGGCTACACCTTC.

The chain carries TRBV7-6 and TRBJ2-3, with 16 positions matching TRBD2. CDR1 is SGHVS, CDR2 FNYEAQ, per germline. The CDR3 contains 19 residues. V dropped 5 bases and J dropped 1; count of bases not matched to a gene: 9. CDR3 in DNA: TGTGCCAGCAGCATACCCGGGACTAGCGGGGGGGCGGGCACAGATACGCAGTATTTT. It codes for CASSIPGTSGGAGTDTQYF.

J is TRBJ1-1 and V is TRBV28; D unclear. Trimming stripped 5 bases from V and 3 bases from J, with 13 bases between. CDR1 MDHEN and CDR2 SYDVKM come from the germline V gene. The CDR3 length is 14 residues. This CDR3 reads CASSPSGGYTEAFF. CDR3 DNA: TGTGCCAGCAGTCCCTCTGGAGGGTACACTGAAGCTTTCTTT.

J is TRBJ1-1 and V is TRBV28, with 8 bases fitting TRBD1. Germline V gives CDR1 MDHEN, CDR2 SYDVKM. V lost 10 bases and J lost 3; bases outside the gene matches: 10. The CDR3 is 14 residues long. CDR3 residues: CATYRGSRDTEAFF. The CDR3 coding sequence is TGTGCCACCTACAGGGGGTCAAGGGACACTGAAGCTTTCTTT.

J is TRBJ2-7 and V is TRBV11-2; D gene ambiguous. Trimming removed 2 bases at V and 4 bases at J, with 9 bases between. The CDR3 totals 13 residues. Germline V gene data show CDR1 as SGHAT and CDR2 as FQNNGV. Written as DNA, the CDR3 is TGTGCCAGCAGCTTACGTACTGGGTACGAGCAGTACTTC. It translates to CASSLRTGYEQYF.

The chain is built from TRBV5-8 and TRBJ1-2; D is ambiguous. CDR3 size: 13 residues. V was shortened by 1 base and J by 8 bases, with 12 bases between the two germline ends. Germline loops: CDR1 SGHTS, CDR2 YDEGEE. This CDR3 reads CASSLRQAGGYTF. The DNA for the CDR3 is TGTGCCAGCAGCTTGAGGCAGGCTGGCGGCTACACCTTC.

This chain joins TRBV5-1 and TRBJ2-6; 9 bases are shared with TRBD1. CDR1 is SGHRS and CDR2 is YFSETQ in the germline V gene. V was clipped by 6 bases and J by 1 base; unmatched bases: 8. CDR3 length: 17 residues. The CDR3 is CASTGQGMGSGANVLTF. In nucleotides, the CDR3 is TGCGCCAGCACCGGACAGGGGATGGGGTCTGGGGCCAACGTCCTGACTTTC.

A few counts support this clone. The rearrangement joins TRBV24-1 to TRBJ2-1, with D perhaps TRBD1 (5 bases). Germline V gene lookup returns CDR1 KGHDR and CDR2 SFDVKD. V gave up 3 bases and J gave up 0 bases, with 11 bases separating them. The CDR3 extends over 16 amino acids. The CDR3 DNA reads TGTGCCACCAGTGATCACAGGTTAAGCTCCTACAATGAGCAGTTCTTC. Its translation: CATSDHRLSSYNEQFF.